The sequence of this T cell receptor (beta chain) was determined in a study of cytomegalovirus exposure and HLA in healthy donors. In the study overall: There were roughly 120 million unique TCR beta sequences, drawn from roughly 200 million T cells, in an earlier analysis.

In the case of this clone: Its antigen is not identified.

The PCR ran on 60 Vbeta and 13 Jbeta primers. The protocol was immunoSEQ multiplex PCR, while the TCRdb copy is restricted to in-frame clones and leaves out a portion. This sample's table reports 200,000 to 250,000 clones. The donors (healthy individuals) were bone marrow donors. The study's findings and limits: For most subjects, TCR beta sequences were reported to predict HLA-A and HLA-B alleles with accuracy. In a later analysis, V- and J-gene trimming of beta chains associated with a DCLRE1C missense variant, replicated independently.

The material sequenced was PBMCs. The sequence was obtained from a woman aged 30 to 39 in good health and CMV-seropositive.

CDR3 nucleotide sequence: TGTGCCAGCAGCTTGGGACACGCATTCTATGGCTACACCTTC. As protein: CASSLGHAFYGYTF. The V gene is TRBV5-5, the J gene TRBJ1-2; D not certain. Trimming stripped 0 bases from V and 4 bases from J, with 10 bases between. The CDR3 loop spans 14 amino acids. Looked up from germline, CDR1 is SGHKS and CDR2 is YYEKEE (reference sequence).